This TCR beta chain was captured by sequencing in a study of T cell repertoires in cytomegalovirus infection. At the level of the study: CMV infection and matching HLA type were both indicated by public TCR beta signatures.

The CDR3 runs to 16 residues. Germline lookup yields CDR1 MNHEY and CDR2 SMNVEV (reference sequence). With V trimmed by 6 bases and J by 2 bases, 12 bases remained unmatched. TCRdb passed the reads through MiXCR, listing each CDR3 protein once. The sample has some 54,000 distinct CDR3 sequences; roughly 21% are singletons. General observations from the study: Dominant in the ex vivo response were TCR beta clonotypes restricted by HLA-C and specific for CMV. Carriage of CMV together with the relevant HLA was identifiable through cumulative public TCR beta family frequency.

As regards this clonotype: The target antigen is unknown.

The input for sequencing was CD8+ T cells from cultured PBMCs, taken from culture after CMV antigen stimulation. The chain links TRBV27 to TRBJ2-7; TRBD1 matches at 8 bases. The receptor was isolated from a human donor in good health (CMV status not recorded). Some clones in this sample may be carry-over from other donors' samples. The CDR3 DNA sequence: TGTGCCAGCAGCCCAAGCGTCGGGGACAGGCCCTACGAGCAGTACTTC. Protein: CASSPSVGDRPYEQYF.